Sequencing of this T cell receptor (beta chain) was carried out in a study of Tregs in tolerant kidney transplant recipients. General study points: Some patients' samples used different primers over time, so nucleotide sequences weren't comparable. Donor-specific Treg expansion exceeded global Treg expansion in tolerant patients, suggesting antigen drive. The small number of patients limits these findings pending further validation.

CD4+CD25+CD127- Tregs, CD4+CD25- non-Tregs, CD4 and CD8 cells were sorted. Some clones are missing from TCRdb's copy, which holds only in-frame ones; the method was immunoSEQ multiplex PCR. The sample has around 85,000 clones, approximately 89% seen once. Concerning this clone: Its antigen is unknown.

This receptor was identified in a human donor who received a combined kidney and bone marrow transplant. The sample consisted of Tregs from blood, taken before the transplant.

For the CDR3, the DNA is TGTGCCAGCAGGACTATACGGGACTTCTCCTACGAGCAGTACTTC. Protein: CASRTIRDFSYEQYF. The chain combines TRBV11-3 with TRBJ2-7; tentative D call: TRBD2 (6 bases). CDR1 SGHNT and CDR2 YENEEA come from the germline V gene. CDR3 length: 15 residues. Between the trimmed V and J ends, which lost 6 bases and 0 bases, there was a span of 15 bases.